This TCR beta chain was recovered during a study of T cell changes during pregnancy in multiple sclerosis. TCRdb keeps only in-frame clones here, not all; method: immunoSEQ multiplex PCR. The data contain 30,000 to 40,000 clones, 80% to 90% of them singletons. This clonotype was sampled from a female donor with multiple sclerosis, enrolled in a pregnancy study. The sequences come from CD8+ T cells from peripheral blood mononuclear cells, collected in the second trimester of pregnancy.

DNA of the CDR3: TGTGCCAGCAGCGGATTTCTAGCGGGCCTCTTCAATGAGCAGTTCTTC. It encodes CASSGFLAGLFNEQFF. The chain joins TRBV2 to TRBJ2-1; 8 bases match TRBD2. V gave up 6 bases and J gave up 6 bases; unmatched junction bases: 13. Per germline, CDR1 SNHLY and CDR2 FYNNEI. This CDR3 comprises 16 residues.